The 27 T cell receptor beta chains in this list originate from one sample, sequenced in a study of blood T cells in healthy people across ages. The second PCR ran roughly 7 to 12 cycles with a sample-barcoded 5' primer and J-beta primers. TCRdb re-called the 5' RACE reads through MiXCR, storing one row per CDR3 protein. The data show roughly 800,000 distinct CDR3 sequences, with just under 25% seen just once and approximately 4% held by the top ten. These data were also filed under a second study, of T cells of mothers and their children.

The sample consisted of blood. All receptors come from a boy aged 5-17 years in good health.

The rearrangement joins TRBV11-2 to TRBJ2-1; 7 nucleotides match TRBD1. The J call may be in error: the DNA end matches TRBJ2-5 better. From germline, CDR1 is SGHAT and CDR2 FQNNGV. The CDR3 has 15 amino acids. The CDR3 DNA sequence: TGTGCCAGCAGCTTAGTGGGGACAGCGGCAGAGACCCAGTACTTC. Amino acid sequence: CASSLVGTAAETQYF.

This chain joins TRBV6-6 and TRBJ2-5; TRBD1 agrees at 9 bases. Germline V gene data show CDR1 as MNHNY and CDR2 as SVGAGI (reference sequence). V shed 7 bases and J 2 bases; nucleotides not matched to a gene: 5. CDR3 size: 14 residues. The CDR3 coding sequence is TGTGCCAGCACCAGAGGACAGGGGCAAGAGACCCAGTACTTC. It is translated as CASTRGQGQETQYF.

This clonotype was recorded many times. This chain uses TRBV11-2 with TRBJ2-7; 9 bases are a match to TRBD2. V lost 1 base to trimming and J lost 3 bases; unmatched junction nucleotides: 1. There are 14 residues in the CDR3. Germline V CDR1 and CDR2: SGHAT, FQNNGV. CDR3 coding DNA: TGTGCCAGCAGCTTAGCACTAGCGGGCTACGAGCAGTACTTC. This translates into CASSLALAGYEQYF.

This clonotype has just a few counts. CDR3 amino acids: CSVEDIGVENYGYTF. The DNA for the CDR3 is TGCAGCGTTGAAGATATTGGGGTCGAGAACTATGGCTACACCTTC. V usage is TRBV29-1 and J usage is TRBJ1-2; D gene uncertain. V lost 0 bases and J 2 bases, leaving 13 bases between the germline ends. The CDR3 sequence is 15 residues long. The germline V gene has CDR1 SQVTM and CDR2 ANQGSEA.

The chain combines TRBV20-1 with TRBJ2-1, with D maybe TRBD1 (6 bases). V gave up 3 bases and J gave up 3 bases, with 15 bases separating them. Germline lookup yields CDR1 DFQATT and CDR2 SNEGSKA (reference sequence). This CDR3 has 15 amino acids. Here the CDR3 reads CSARIRDIHYNEQFF. The CDR3 coding sequence is TGCAGTGCTAGGATTCGGGACATCCACTACAATGAGCAGTTCTTC.

This clonotype was counted between two and nine times. The J gene is TRBJ2-7, the V gene TRBV28, with 11 nucleotides matching TRBD2. CDR3 length equals 16 residues. Germline values: CDR1 MDHEN, CDR2 SYDVKM. With 6 bases clipped from V and 3 bases from J, the junction kept 10 bases outside the gene matches. CDR3 protein: CASRPPGLAVNYEQYF. In DNA, the CDR3 is TGTGCCAGCAGACCACCGGGACTAGCGGTCAACTACGAGCAGTACTTC. The whole variable domain, filled in from reference TRBV28 and TRBJ2-7, reads DVKVTQSSRYLVKRTGEKVFLECVQDMDHENMFWYRQDPGLGLRLIYFSYDVKMKEKGDIPEGYSVSREKKERFSLILESASTNQTSMYLCASRPPGLAVNYEQYFGPGTRLTVT.

Of note for this clonotype: One end of the junction does not line up with germline, which may come from a read error. This rearrangement joins TRBV14 to TRBJ2-1; D perhaps matches TRBD2 (6 bases). Germline V gene lookup returns CDR1 SGHDN and CDR2 FVKESK. The CDR3 is made up of 17 amino acids. CDR3 sequence: CASSHPGFGSSYNEQFF. CDR3 nucleotides: TGTGCCAGCAGCCATCCCGGGTTCGGGAGCTCCTACAATGAGCAATTCTTC.

The genes are TRBV5-1 and TRBJ2-1; D might be TRBD1 (5 bases). V lost 2 bases and J 4 bases, leaving 10 bases between the germline ends. The V gene's germline CDR1 is SGHRS and CDR2 YFSETQ. The CDR3 consists of 14 residues. DNA for the CDR3: TGCGCCAGCAGCTTCCAGGACACATACAATGAGCAGTTCTTC. Amino acid sequence: CASSFQDTYNEQFF.

This chain uses TRBV4-3 with TRBJ2-3; 8 nucleotides match TRBD1. With 1 base clipped from V and 5 bases from J, the junction kept 11 bases outside the gene matches. Germline V lookup: CDR1 LGHNA, CDR2 YSLEER. This CDR3 spans 17 amino acids. The CDR3 DNA sequence: TGCGCCAGCAGCCAAGCTGAGGGGGGACAGGAGAGAGATACGCAGTATTTT. Its translation is CASSQAEGGQERDTQYF.

This clonotype was counted between two and nine times. The CDR3 spells CASSLGMVLPTQYF. The CDR3 DNA follows: TGTGCCAGCAGCTTAGGGATGGTGCTTCCTACGCAGTATTTT. The V gene is TRBV7-9, the J gene TRBJ2-3; the D is unclear. The CDR3 is made up of 14 amino acids. The germline V gene encodes CDR1 SEHNR and CDR2 FQNEAQ (reference sequence). V gave up 1 base and J gave up 8 bases, with 13 bases separating them.

Here the CDR3 DNA reads TGCGCCAGCAGCTTGGTGGGGACAGGTAACAATGAGCAGTTCTTC. Its translation: CASSLVGTGNNEQFF. The chain recombines TRBV5-1 with TRBJ2-1; 8 bases align to TRBD1. V was clipped by 0 bases and J by 5 bases; unmatched bases: 4. Germline V CDR1 and CDR2: SGHRS, YFSETQ. The CDR3 totals 15 residues.

In this sample, this clonotype turned up a few times. The chain carries TRBV9 and TRBJ2-1; TRBD2 matches 13 bases. Trimming removed 2 bases from V and 8 bases from J; junction bases left unmatched: 1. Per germline, CDR1 SGDLS and CDR2 YYNGEE. The CDR3 is made up of 14 amino acids. Here the CDR3 reads CASSVGLAGDEQFF. The DNA for the CDR3 is TGTGCCAGCAGCGTCGGACTAGCGGGAGATGAGCAGTTCTTC.

The rearrangement joins TRBV6-5 to TRBJ1-1; 7 nucleotides line up with TRBD1. Losses at the gene ends were 5 bases for V and 9 bases for J; bases not matched to a gene: 6. The CDR3 consists of 12 residues. Germline V gene lookup returns CDR1 MNHEY and CDR2 SVGAGI. For the CDR3, the DNA is TGTGCCAGCAGTCCGACAGGGCTAAAAGCTTTCTTT. The encoded protein is CASSPTGLKAFF.

The rearrangement uses TRBV20-1 and TRBJ2-7, with D perhaps TRBD1 (6 bases). V shed 5 bases and J shed 2 bases, with 19 bases lying between them. The germline V gene encodes CDR1 DFQATT and CDR2 SNEGSKA (reference sequence). The CDR3 covers 15 residues. The CDR3 DNA follows: TGCAGTGCTGATAATAGGGGGATTGAGACCTACGAGCAGTACTTC. Translating it yields CSADNRGIETYEQYF.

This clonotype was seen more than once but under ten times. V and J are TRBV27 and TRBJ1-2; 8 bases are a match to TRBD1. CDR1 is MNHEY and CDR2 is SMNVEV in the germline V gene (reference sequence). CDR3 length: 15 residues. Trimming at V came to 5 bases and at J to 2 bases, leaving 7 bases not matched to a gene. CDR3 sequence: CASSPQGAGNYGYTF. CDR3 DNA sequence: TGTGCCAGCAGTCCGCAGGGGGCGGGGAACTATGGCTACACCTTC.

The chain carries TRBV20-1 and TRBJ2-3; 7 bases map to TRBD2. J was trimmed by 4 bases and V by 0 bases; bases with no gene match: 10. The CDR3 length is 16 residues. Germline CDR1 DFQATT, CDR2 SNEGSKA (reference sequence). The CDR3 sequence is CSARDRTRVLSDTQYF. CDR3 nucleotide sequence: TGCAGTGCTAGAGATCGGACTAGGGTTTTGTCAGATACGCAGTATTTT.

The J gene is TRBJ2-5, the V gene TRBV3-1, with D maybe TRBD2 (6 bases). The J call may be mistaken, given a closer DNA end match to TRBJ2-7. This CDR3 contains 14 residues. Germline lookup yields CDR1 LGHDT and CDR2 YNNKEL (reference sequence). The CDR3 sequence is CASSAGLGPYEQYF. In DNA form, the CDR3 reads TGTGCCAGCAGCGCGGGACTCGGACCCTACGAGCAGTACTTC.

The table lists this clonotype with a few counts. This chain uses TRBV7-2 with TRBJ2-7; D remains unclear. Deletions cut 6 bases from V and 4 bases from J, with 10 bases between. The CDR3 totals 12 residues. CDR1 and CDR2 (germline): SGHTA, FQGNSA. DNA for the CDR3: TGTGCCAGCAGTGTGTTCGGTTACGAGCAGTACTTC. Amino acid sequence: CASSVFGYEQYF.

This chain links TRBV12-3 or TRBV12-4 with TRBJ2-7, with D unresolved. Trimming shortened V by 3 bases and J by 3 bases, and 15 bases separated the two germline ends. This CDR3 region has 15 residues. As DNA, the CDR3 is TGTGCCAGCAGTTTGACGCTGGAGAAAAACTACGAGCAGTACTTC. Translated, it gives CASSLTLEKNYEQYF.

This chain connects TRBV30 to TRBJ2-5; D not certain. The V end lost 2 bases, the J end lost 4 bases, and 8 bases lay between the germline ends. The CDR3 sequence is 12 residues long. Germline CDR1 is GTSNPN and CDR2 is SVGIG (reference sequence). CDR3 amino acids: CAWSTRLETQYF. The DNA of the CDR3 is TGTGCCTGGAGTACACGGCTAGAGACCCAGTACTTC.

This clonotype was recorded only once. The CDR3 loop is CASIRTGYDEQFF. The CDR3 DNA reads TGTGCCAGTATAAGGACAGGGTACGATGAGCAGTTCTTC. The chain links TRBV19 to TRBJ2-5; 8 nucleotides align to TRBD1. The J call may be incorrect, as the DNA end agrees better with TRBJ2-1. The CDR3 totals 13 residues. Per germline, CDR1 LNHDA and CDR2 SQIVND (reference sequence).

This chain links TRBV12-3 or TRBV12-4 with TRBJ2-4; the D is unclear. This CDR3 spans 18 amino acids. Deletions cut 0 bases from V and 0 bases from J, with 15 bases between. The CDR3 bases are TGTGCCAGCAGTTTAGCCTCATGGCAGACATCAGCCAAAAACATTCAGTACTTC. It codes for CASSLASWQTSAKNIQYF.

This clonotype has more than one count but fewer than ten. This chain uses TRBV29-1 with TRBJ2-5; D not certain. Looked up from germline, CDR1 is SQVTM and CDR2 is ANQGSEA. V shed 4 bases and J shed 3 bases, with 9 bases lying between them. The CDR3 runs to 12 residues. The CDR3 DNA reads TGCAGCGTTGTCCGAATTGAAGAGACCCAGTACTTC. Translating gives CSVVRIEETQYF.

The chain has TRBV7-2 and TRBJ2-1; D call uncertain. Judging by the DNA end, TRBJ2-5 fits better; the J call may be wrong. Looked up from germline, CDR1 is SGHTA and CDR2 is FQGNSA. The CDR3 has 13 amino acids. The CDR3 DNA is TGTGCCAGCAGCCCGCCGGTTGTGGAGACCCAGTACTTC. Its protein product is CASSPPVVETQYF.

This sequence joins TRBV28 and TRBJ1-4, with D unclear. Germline V gene lookup returns CDR1 MDHEN and CDR2 SYDVKM. Trimming removed 3 bases from V and 0 bases from J, with 14 bases in between. The CDR3 covers 17 residues. In nucleotides, the CDR3 is TGTGCCAGCAGTTTTCCTCGGATGGAAGCAACTAATGAAAAACTGTTTTTT. As protein: CASSFPRMEATNEKLFF.

This sequence joins TRBV4-2 and TRBJ2-1; 7 bases are shared with TRBD2. Looked up from germline, CDR1 is LGHNA and CDR2 is YNFKEQ. The V gene end was trimmed by 0 bases and the J gene end by 6 bases; junction bases not matched to a gene: 5. The CDR3 has 15 residues. CDR3 coding DNA: TGTGCCAGCAGCCAAGATTCAGGGAGGGTCAATGAGCAGTTCTTC. Amino acid sequence: CASSQDSGRVNEQFF.

In its sample, this clonotype was seen a few times. This chain uses TRBV4-3 with TRBJ1-5; D is unclear. Per the germline V gene, CDR1 is LGHNA and CDR2 is YSLEER. The CDR3 extends over 16 amino acids. V lost 0 bases and J lost 5, with 14 bases in between. The DNA for the CDR3 is TGCGCCAGCAGCCAAGAATCGGGCCCAAAGGATCAGCCCCAGCATTTT. Amino acids: CASSQESGPKDQPQHF.